This TCR beta chain appears in the sequencing data of a study of radiotherapy plus CTLA-4 blockade in lung cancer. About the study: Of all patients, 15% to 20% responded objectively and about 34% showed disease control.

Enrolled patients, whose metastatic non-small-cell lung cancer was chemo-refractory, received focal radiation plus CTLA-4 blockade with ipilimumab. Here immunoSEQ multiplex PCR was the method, and the copy in TCRdb shows in-frame clones only, minus some. The sample yields more than 55,000 clones, less than 80% seen once. The sequence was collected from a human donor with non-small cell lung cancer who had a complete response to radiotherapy plus ipilimumab. This material consisted of peripheral blood, taken from a patient treated with radiotherapy plus ipilimumab.

The CDR3 spells CASSPTGVNGYTF. In DNA, the CDR3 is TGTGCCAGCTCACCGACAGGGGTAAATGGCTACACCTTC. The chain joins TRBV18 to TRBJ1-2; 8 nucleotides agree with TRBD1. CDR1 is KGHSH and CDR2 is LQKENI in the germline V gene. V shed 3 bases, J shed 6 bases, and the junction held 3 bases outside the gene matches. The CDR3 is made up of 13 amino acids.